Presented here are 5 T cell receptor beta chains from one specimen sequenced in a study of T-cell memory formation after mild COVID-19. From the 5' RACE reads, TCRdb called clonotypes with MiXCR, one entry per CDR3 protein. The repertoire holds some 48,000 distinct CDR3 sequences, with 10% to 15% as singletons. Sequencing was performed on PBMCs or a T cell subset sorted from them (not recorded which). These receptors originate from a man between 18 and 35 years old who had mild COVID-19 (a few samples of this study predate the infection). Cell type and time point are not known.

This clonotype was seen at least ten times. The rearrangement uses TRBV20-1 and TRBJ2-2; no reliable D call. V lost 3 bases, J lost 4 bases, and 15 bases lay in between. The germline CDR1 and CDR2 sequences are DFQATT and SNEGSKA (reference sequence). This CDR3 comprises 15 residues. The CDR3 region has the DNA TGCAGTGCTAGTGCTGGCCCTAGACCCACCGGGGAGCTGTTTTTT. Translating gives CSASAGPRPTGELFF.

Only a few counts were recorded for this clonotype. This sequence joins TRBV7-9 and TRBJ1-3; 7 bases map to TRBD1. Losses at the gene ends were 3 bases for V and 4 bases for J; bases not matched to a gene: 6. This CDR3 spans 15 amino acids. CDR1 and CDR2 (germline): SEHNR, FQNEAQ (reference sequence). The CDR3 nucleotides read TGTGCCAGCAGCTTCCCCGGGACAGCAGGAAACACCATATATTTT. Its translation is CASSFPGTAGNTIYF.

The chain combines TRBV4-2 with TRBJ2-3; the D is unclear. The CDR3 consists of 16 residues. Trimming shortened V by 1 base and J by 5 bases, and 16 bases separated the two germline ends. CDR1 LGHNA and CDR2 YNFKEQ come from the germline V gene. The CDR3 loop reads CASSQGFSGYEDTQYF. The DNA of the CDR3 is TGTGCCAGCAGCCAAGGATTCTCCGGTTATGAAGATACGCAGTATTTT.

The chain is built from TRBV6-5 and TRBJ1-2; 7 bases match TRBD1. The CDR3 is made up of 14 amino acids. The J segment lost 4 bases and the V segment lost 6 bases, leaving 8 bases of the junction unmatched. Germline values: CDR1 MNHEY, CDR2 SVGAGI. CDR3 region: CASSYRGSGYGYTF. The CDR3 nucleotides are TGTGCCAGCAGCTACAGGGGTAGCGGCTATGGCTACACCTTC.

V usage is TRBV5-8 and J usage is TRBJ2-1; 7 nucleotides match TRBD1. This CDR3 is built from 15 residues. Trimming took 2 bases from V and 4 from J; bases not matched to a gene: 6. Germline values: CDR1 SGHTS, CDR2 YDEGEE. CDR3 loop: CASSLIDRAYNEQFF. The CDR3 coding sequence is TGTGCCAGCAGCTTAATCGACAGGGCGTACAATGAGCAGTTCTTC.